This T cell receptor (beta chain) was captured in a study of T cell repertoires in cytomegalovirus infection. Looking at the study overall: Indicated by public TCR beta signatures were CMV infection and matching HLA type. General study results and limits: Of the TCR beta families, the public ones yielded a cumulative frequency that identified carriers of CMV plus the relevant HLA. Dominating the ex vivo response were TCR beta clonotypes that were CMV-specific and HLA-C-restricted.

On this clonotype: The antigen is unknown.

In TCRdb, the reads were re-called with MiXCR into one record per CDR3 protein. The sample carries under 250,000 distinct CDR3 sequences, around 12% recorded once. Germline CDR1 reads MNHEY; CDR2 reads SVGEGT. The CDR3 has 15 amino acids. Trimming took off 2 bases at V and 3 bases at J, with 13 bases between the two ends. The sequencing input was PBMCs. The sequence was collected from a human donor in good health (CMV status not recorded). Some clones in this sample may be carry-over from other donors' samples. The V call is TRBV6-2 or TRBV6-3, the J call TRBJ2-5, with TRBD1 as a possible D gene (6 bases). The CDR3 spells CASSYGSGTKETQYF. The CDR3 nucleotides are TGTGCCAGCAGTTACGGATCCGGGACAAAAGAGACCCAGTACTTC.